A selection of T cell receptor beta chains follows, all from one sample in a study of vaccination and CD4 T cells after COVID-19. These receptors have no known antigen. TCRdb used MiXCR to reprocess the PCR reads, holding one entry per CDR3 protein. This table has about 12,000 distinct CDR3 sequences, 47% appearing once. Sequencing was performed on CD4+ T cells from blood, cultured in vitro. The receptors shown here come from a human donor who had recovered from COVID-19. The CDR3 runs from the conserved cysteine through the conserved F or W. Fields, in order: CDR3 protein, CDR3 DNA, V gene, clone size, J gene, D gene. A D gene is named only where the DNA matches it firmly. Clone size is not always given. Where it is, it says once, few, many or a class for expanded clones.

CDR3: CASSPSTDSYNSPLHF
DNA: TGTGCCAGCAGCCCAAGCACAGACTCCTATAATTCACCCCTCCACTTT
V: TRBV9
size: -
J: TRBJ1-6
D: -

CDR3: CASSYFIAGVRDTQYF
DNA: TGTGCCAGCAGTTACTTTATAGCGGGAGTGAGAGATACGCAGTATTTT
V: TRBV6-5
size: -
J: TRBJ2-3
D: TRBD2

CDR3: CASTTPARENNEQFF
DNA: TGTGCCAGTACCACCCCAGCAAGGGAGAACAATGAGCAGTTCTTC
V: TRBV19
size: -
J: TRBJ2-1
D: -

CDR3: CASSRFDRGDQPQHF
DNA: TGCGCCAGCAGCCGTTTCGACAGGGGGGATCAGCCCCAGCATTTT
V: TRBV4-1
size: -
J: TRBJ1-5
D: TRBD1

CDR3: CATSRSAGDRGRYEQYF
DNA: TGTGCCACCAGCAGATCTGCGGGGGACAGGGGCCGATACGAGCAGTACTTC
V: TRBV15
size: once
J: TRBJ2-7
D: TRBD1

CDR3: CASIFTGAVETQYF
DNA: TGTGCCAGCATTTTCACGGGAGCGGTGGAGACCCAGTACTTC
V: TRBV6-1
size: few
J: TRBJ2-5
D: -

CDR3: CSARGSLAGTTDTQYF
DNA: TGCAGTGCTAGAGGCTCACTAGCGGGAACGACAGATACGCAGTATTTT
V: TRBV20-1
size: few
J: TRBJ2-3
D: TRBD2

CDR3: CASSEFPAATNEKLFF
DNA: TGTGCCAGCAGTGAATTTCCGGCTGCAACTAATGAAAAACTGTTTTTT
V: TRBV2
size: -
J: TRBJ1-4
D: -

CDR3: CASSPTTDWTGGETQYF
DNA: TGTGCCAGCAGCCCAACGACGGACTGGACAGGGGGAGAGACCCAGTACTTC
V: TRBV7-6
size: -
J: TRBJ2-5
D: TRBD1

CDR3: CASSELVTSTDTQYF
DNA: TGTGCCAGCAGTGAGCTGGTCACTAGCACAGATACGCAGTATTTT
V: TRBV2
size: few
J: TRBJ2-3
D: -

CDR3: CASSVRWEGRETQYF
DNA: TGTGCCAGCAGCGTAAGGTGGGAGGGCCGGGAGACCCAGTACTTC
V: TRBV9
size: -
J: TRBJ2-5
D: TRBD2

CDR3: CASSRQGVSEQYF
DNA: TGTGCCAGCAGCCGACAGGGGGTATCGGAGCAGTACTTC
V: TRBV7-9
size: -
J: TRBJ2-7
D: TRBD1

CDR3: CASSLTGWGSQETQYF
DNA: TGCGCCAGCAGCTTGACAGGGTGGGGGTCCCAAGAGACCCAGTACTTC
V: TRBV5-1
size: -
J: TRBJ2-5
D: -

CDR3: CASSYSPTDTQYF
DNA: TGTGCCAGCAGTTACTCGCCCACAGATACGCAGTATTTT
V: TRBV6-5
size: -
J: TRBJ2-3
D: -

CDR3: CASSVTGITEAFF
DNA: TGTGCCAGCAGCGTAACGGGAATCACTGAAGCTTTCTTT
V: TRBV9
size: -
J: TRBJ1-1
D: -

CDR3: CASQGAGELFF
DNA: TGTGCCAGTCAGGGGGCCGGGGAGCTGTTTTTT
V: TRBV19
size: -
J: TRBJ2-2
D: TRBD1

CDR3: CASSPTGEGETQYF
DNA: TGTGCCAGCAGCCCTACAGGGGAAGGAGAGACCCAGTACTTC
V: TRBV6-2/TRBV6-3
size: few
J: TRBJ2-5
D: TRBD1

CDR3: CSARDPAGRGETQYF
DNA: TGCAGTGCTAGAGATCCGGCAGGGCGGGGGGAGACCCAGTACTTC
V: TRBV20-1
size: few
J: TRBJ2-5
D: TRBD2